The sequence of this TCR beta chain was determined in a study of T cell repertoires in ileal Crohn's disease (dated by TCRdb to between 2018 and 2020). With regard to the full study: The median duration of disease was approximately eight years, and at the time of surgery approximately 33% of patients were active smokers. A total of around 150 mucosal samples from around 57 patients were sequenced, collected from several sites on the surgical specimen as well as at postoperative endoscopy. Every patient underwent surgery because of a complication, which was stricturing disease in about 60% and penetrating disease in 39%. The study was conducted in parallel with a multicentre cohort that was designed to identify predictors of early endoscopic recurrence following ileocolonic resection. A Rutgeerts score above i0 was used to define endoscopic postoperative recurrence. Roughly half of the patients were given postoperative therapy, with around eleven receiving thiopurines and over 15 receiving anti-TNF agents. The TCR repertoire was analysed in under 70 patients with Crohn's disease drawn from a prospective multicentre cohort.

From the germline V gene, CDR1 is SGHDT and CDR2 is YYEEEE. Inclusive of the bounding cysteine and phenylalanine, the CDR3 is 14 residues long. Only the CDR3 part of the read is kept: 42 bases, read in frame from the first base. V is reduced by 4 bases and J by 1 base, leaving a spacing of 11 bases between them. Adults with ileal or ileocolonic Crohn's disease for whom ileocolonic resection was indicated were considered eligible. Before DNA extraction, whole ileal mucosal biopsies were kept frozen at -80 degrees C. Genomic DNA was extracted from frozen whole biopsies using a TRizol-based method and was quantified with a NanoDrop 2000 spectrophotometer. The research as a whole found: Mucosal CD4 and CD8 T cells were sorted and sequenced only in a subgroup of patients, the size of which was not stated. Higher high-frequency clone percentages at surgery were associated with endoscopic recurrence; all patients with clonality above 26.8% (18/57) had recurrence. Compared with CD4 T cells, sorted CD8 T cells contained more high-frequency clones, which suggests that the mucosal expansions were mostly CD8. A significantly higher proportion of clonal expansions was observed in active smokers at surgery than in non-smokers (25.9% vs 17.9%, p=0.02).

For this clone: The target of this receptor is not known. Per-base qualities were not stored, and no clone one base away is much larger.

Five hundred nanograms of biopsy DNA per sample were submitted for commercial TCRB immunosequencing. Adaptive Biotechnology amplified the CDR3 regions from genomic DNA with a two-step multiplex PCR designed to control amplification bias. In the first PCR, primers covered every V and J gene segment, and in the second PCR, barcodes and Illumina adapters were added. An Illumina instrument was used to sequence the CDR3 libraries. As for the original processing: Vendor-provided pipelines were combined with custom analysis of raw data in R/Bioconductor under R version 3.3.0. Clonality, which ranges from 0 to 1, was calculated as the inverse of the normalised Shannon entropy across all productive clones. High-frequency clones were defined as the share of the repertoire taken up by the top 100 clones, keeping only clones that passed a 95% confidence test. Repertoire diversity was measured with the Simpson index, and overlap between samples was measured with the Morisita-Horn index. TCRdb limited this immuneACCESS table to in-frame rearrangements with V and J called. A share of clones is missing; checked studies link under half to unresolved V genes, and the rest is unexplained. V and J calls and clone size follow that table, whereas D and trimming were derived from the DNA. The sample profile shows around 17,000 clones; almost 90% of them were found once. Around 5.4% of the sample is taken by the ten largest.

Recombination joined TRBV5-6 with TRBJ1-1; a weak D assignment points to TRBD1 (5 bases agree). The receptor was isolated from an adult with Crohn's disease. The material sequenced was ileal tissue. The DNA sequence is as follows: TGTGCCAGCAGCCGCGTTCAGGGGAACACTGAAGCTTTCTTT. Its protein product is CASSRVQGNTEAFF.